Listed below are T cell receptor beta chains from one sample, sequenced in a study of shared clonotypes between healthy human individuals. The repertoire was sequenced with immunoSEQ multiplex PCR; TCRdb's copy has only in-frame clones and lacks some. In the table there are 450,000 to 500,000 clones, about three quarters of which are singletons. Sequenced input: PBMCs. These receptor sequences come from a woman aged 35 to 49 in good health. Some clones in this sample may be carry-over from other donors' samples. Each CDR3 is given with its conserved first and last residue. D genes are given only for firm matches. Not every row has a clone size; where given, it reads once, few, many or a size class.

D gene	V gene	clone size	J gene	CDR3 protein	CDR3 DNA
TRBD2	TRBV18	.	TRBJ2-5	CASSASSGQETQYF	TGTGCCAGCTCAGCCTCTAGCGGACAAGAGACCCAGTACTTC
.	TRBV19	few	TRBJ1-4	CASSNVEKLFF	TGTGCCAGTAGTAATGTGGAAAAACTGTTTTTT
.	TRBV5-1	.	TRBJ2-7	CASSLGDYEQYF	TGCGCCAGCAGCTTGGGGGACTACGAGCAGTACTTC
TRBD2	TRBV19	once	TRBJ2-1	CASSIEGLAYNEQFF	TGTGCCAGTAGTATAGAGGGACTAGCCTACAATGAGCAGTTCTTC
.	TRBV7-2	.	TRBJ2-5	CASSYSPGQQETQYF	TGTGCCAGCAGCTATAGCCCAGGACAGCAAGAGACCCAGTACTTC
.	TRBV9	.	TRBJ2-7	CASSPALNYEQYF	TGTGCCAGCAGCCCGGCCCTTAACTACGAGCAGTACTTC
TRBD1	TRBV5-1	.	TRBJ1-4	CASSLRGRGDEKLFF	TGCGCCAGCAGCTTGCGCGGCAGGGGGGACGAAAAACTGTTTTTT
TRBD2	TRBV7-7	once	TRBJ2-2	CASSLAGGEVTGELFF	TGTGCTAGCAGCTTAGCGGGCGGAGAAGTCACCGGGGAGCTGTTTTTT
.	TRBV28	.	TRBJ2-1	CASSGGLSYNEQFF	TGTGCCAGCAGTGGTGGACTGTCGTACAATGAGCAGTTCTTC
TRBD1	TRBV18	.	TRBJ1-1	CASSPPNRGETEAFF	TGTGCCAGCTCACCACCAAACAGGGGTGAGACTGAAGCTTTCTTT
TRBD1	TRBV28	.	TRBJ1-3	CASSGTGEENTIYF	TGTGCCAGCTCTGGGACAGGGGAGGAAAACACCATATATTTT
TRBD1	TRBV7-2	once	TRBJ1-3	CASSPATGAGNTIYF	TGTGCCAGCAGCCCCGCGACAGGGGCTGGAAACACCATATATTTT
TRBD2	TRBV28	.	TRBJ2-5	CASTSLAGVETQYF	TGTGCCAGCACCTCTCTAGCGGGAGTTGAGACCCAGTACTTC
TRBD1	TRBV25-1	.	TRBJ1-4	CASRGTGDEKLFF	TGTGCCAGCAGGGGGACAGGGGACGAAAAACTGTTTTTT
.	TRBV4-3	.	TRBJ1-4	CASSPHPGGPPEKLFF	TGCGCCAGCAGCCCGCATCCGGGAGGACCCCCTGAAAAACTGTTTTTT
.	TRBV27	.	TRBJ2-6	CASTTYGVGGRDSGANVLTF	TGTGCCAGCACCACTTATGGGGTGGGGGGACGGGACTCTGGGGCCAACGTCCTGACTTTC
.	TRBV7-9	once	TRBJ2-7	CASSLEAGFSHEQYF	TGTGCCAGCAGCTTAGAGGCAGGGTTTAGCCACGAGCAGTACTTC
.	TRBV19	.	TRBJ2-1	CASGGSGIEQFF	TGTGCCAGCGGCGGATCGGGTATTGAGCAGTTCTTC
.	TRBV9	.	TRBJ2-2	CASSPSGATGELFF	TGTGCCAGCAGCCCCTCGGGGGCCACCGGGGAGCTGTTTTTT
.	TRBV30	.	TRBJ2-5	CAWSGLTLGPQYF	TGTGCCTGGAGTGGCCTCACCCTTGGGCCCCAGTACTTC
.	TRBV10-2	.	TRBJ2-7	CASSDYWGYEQYF	TGCGCCAGCAGTGACTATTGGGGGTACGAGCAGTACTTC
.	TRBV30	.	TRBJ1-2	CAWSQTWGEGGGYTF	TGTGCCTGGAGCCAGACGTGGGGGGAAGGAGGGGGCTACACCTTC
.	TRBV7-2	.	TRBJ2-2	CASTSDGTNTGELFF	TGTGCCAGCACCTCGGACGGAACGAACACCGGGGAGCTGTTTTTT
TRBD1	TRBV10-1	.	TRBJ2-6	CASRLRDRLSSGANVLTF	TGCGCCAGCAGGCTCCGGGACAGGTTATCCTCTGGGGCCAACGTCCTGACTTTC
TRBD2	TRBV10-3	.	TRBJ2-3	CAIAPAGVTDTQYF	TGTGCCATCGCACCAGCGGGAGTTACGGATACGCAGTATTTT
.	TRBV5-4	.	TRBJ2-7	CASKVSDRSYEQYF	TGTGCCAGCAAGGTTTCCGACAGGTCCTACGAGCAGTACTTC
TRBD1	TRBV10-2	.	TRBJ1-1	CASRGQGVNTEAFF	TGCGCCAGCAGGGGACAGGGAGTGAACACTGAAGCTTTCTTT
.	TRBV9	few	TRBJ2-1	CASSGRTAERDEQFF	TGTGCCAGCAGCGGACGGACAGCCGAGAGGGATGAGCAGTTCTTC
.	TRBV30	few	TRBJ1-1	CAWSRNTEAFF	TGTGCCTGGAGCCGAAACACTGAAGCTTTCTTT
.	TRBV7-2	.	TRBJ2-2	CASKIRTGLTGELFF	TGTGCCAGCAAGATTCGAACGGGACTTACCGGGGAGCTGTTTTTT
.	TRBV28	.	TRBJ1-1	CASSLRRMNTEAFF	TGTGCCAGCAGTTTGAGAAGAATGAACACTGAAGCTTTCTTT
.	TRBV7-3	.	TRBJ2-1	CASSPSGSTYNEQFF	TGTGCCAGCAGCCCAAGCGGTTCCACCTACAATGAGCAGTTCTTC
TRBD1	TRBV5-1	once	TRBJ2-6	CASSLVPGQGATSGANVLTF	TGCGCCAGCAGCTTGGTACCAGGGCAGGGGGCGACCTCTGGGGCCAACGTCCTGACTTTC
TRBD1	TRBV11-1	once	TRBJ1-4	CASSVRQGRFEKLFF	TGTGCCAGCAGCGTCAGACAGGGAAGGTTTGAAAAACTGTTTTTT
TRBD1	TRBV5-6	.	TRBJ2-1	CASSLPPGTAHYNEQFF	TGTGCCAGCAGCCTGCCTCCCGGGACAGCCCACTACAATGAGCAGTTCTTC
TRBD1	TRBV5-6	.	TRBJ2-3	CASSFTGASSTDTQYF	TGTGCCAGCAGCTTCACAGGGGCCTCTAGCACAGATACGCAGTATTTT
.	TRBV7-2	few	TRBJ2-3	CASSFGVLAESSTDTQYF	TGTGCCAGCAGCTTCGGAGTGCTAGCAGAATCTAGCACAGATACGCAGTATTTT
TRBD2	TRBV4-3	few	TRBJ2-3	CASSHIWGGRADTQYF	TGCGCCAGCAGCCATATCTGGGGGGGTCGTGCAGATACGCAGTATTTT
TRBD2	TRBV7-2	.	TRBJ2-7	CASSPTRLAGASGEQYF	TGTGCCAGCAGCCCTACCCGACTAGCGGGAGCGTCAGGCGAGCAGTACTTC
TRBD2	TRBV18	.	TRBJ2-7	CASSPASGDEQYF	TGTGCCAGCTCACCGGCTAGCGGGGACGAGCAGTACTTC
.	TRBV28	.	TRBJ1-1	CASSGPGSNTEAFF	TGTGCCAGCAGTGGTCCTGGCTCTAACACTGAAGCTTTCTTT
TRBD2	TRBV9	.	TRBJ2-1	CASSVRTSGRAISDEQFF	TGTGCCAGCAGCGTAAGGACTAGCGGGAGGGCGATTAGCGATGAGCAGTTCTTC
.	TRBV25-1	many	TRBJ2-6	CASSEGGSSGANVLTF	TGTGCCAGCAGTGAAGGCGGTAGCTCTGGGGCCAACGTCCTGACTTTC
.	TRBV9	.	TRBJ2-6	CASSEWSSGANVLTF	TGTGCCAGCAGCGAATGGAGCTCTGGGGCCAACGTCCTGACTTTC
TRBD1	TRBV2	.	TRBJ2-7	CASSAAGTGDHEQYF	TGTGCCAGCAGCGCAGCGGGGACAGGGGACCACGAGCAGTACTTC
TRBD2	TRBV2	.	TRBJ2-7	CASRPGTSVWYEQYF	TGTGCCAGCAGGCCCGGGACTAGCGTGTGGTACGAGCAGTACTTC
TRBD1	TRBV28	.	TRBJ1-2	CASILRTGDGYTF	TGTGCCAGCATCTTACGGACAGGGGATGGCTACACCTTC
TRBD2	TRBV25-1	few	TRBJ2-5	CASSDSPSGRAWKETQYF	TGTGCCAGCAGTGATTCCCCTAGCGGGAGGGCCTGGAAAGAGACCCAGTACTTC
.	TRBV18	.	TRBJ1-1	CASSPPLAVVNTEAFF	TGTGCCAGCTCACCCCCCCTGGCGGTTGTGAACACTGAAGCTTTCTTT
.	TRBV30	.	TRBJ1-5	CAWSAGSDQPQHF	TGTGCCTGGAGTGCGGGATCAGATCAGCCCCAGCATTTT
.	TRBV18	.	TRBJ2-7	CASSPPGSYEQYF	TGTGCCAGCTCACCACCGGGATCCTACGAGCAGTACTTC
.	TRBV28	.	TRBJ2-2	CASRRSGNTGELFF	TGTGCCAGCAGACGAAGCGGAAACACCGGGGAGCTGTTTTTT
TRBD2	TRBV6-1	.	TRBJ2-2	CASSGISGRDTGELFF	TGTGCCAGCAGTGGAATTAGCGGGAGAGACACCGGGGAGCTGTTTTTT
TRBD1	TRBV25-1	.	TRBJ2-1	CASTSMGQGSYNEQFF	TGTGCCAGCACATCCATGGGACAGGGGTCCTACAATGAGCAGTTCTTC
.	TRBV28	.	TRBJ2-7	CATLGSGYEQYF	TGTGCCACTTTAGGGTCCGGCTACGAGCAGTACTTC
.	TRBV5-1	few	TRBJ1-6	CASSSGPNSPLHF	TGCGCCAGCAGCTCGGGACCGAATTCACCCCTCCACTTT
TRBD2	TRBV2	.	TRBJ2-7	CASSGGRGRSSYEQYF	TGTGCCAGCAGTGGGGGCCGCGGGAGGAGCTCCTACGAGCAGTACTTC
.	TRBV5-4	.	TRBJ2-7	CASSQFGGYEQYF	TGTGCCAGCAGCCAGTTTGGGGGATACGAGCAGTACTTC